The rows below give T cell receptor beta chains drawn from one sample of a study of metastatic and nonmetastatic thyroid tumors. TCRdb reassembled clones from the PCR reads with MiXCR. The profile covers about 16,000 clones, with about a sixth appearing a single time and 17% taken by the ten largest. Sequences were obtained from blood. The receptors stem from a female donor with papillary thyroid cancer or a benign thyroid nodule (not recorded which). Some clones in this sample may be carry-over from other donors' samples. Each CDR3 is given with its conserved first and last residue. The order of the fields is CDR3 length, J gene, V gene, CDR3 protein.

>15|TRBJ1-4|TRBV7-2
CASSFRQGVREKLFF
>14|TRBJ2-3|TRBV27
CASSLSGTGDTQYF
>16|TRBJ2-7|TRBV28
CASRLKIGLRTYEQYF
>11|TRBJ2-1|TRBV5-6
CASSLEREQFF
>12|TRBJ1-5|TRBV30
CAWGEANQPQHF
>15|TRBJ2-3|TRBV5-1
CASSHPGRMTDTQYF
>15|TRBJ2-7|TRBV5-1
CASSLIGGGTYEQYF
>14|TRBJ2-1|TRBV5-1
CASSLGDPHNEQFF
>16|TRBJ2-5|TRBV5-1
CASSLGQGSPRETQYF
>15|TRBJ2-3|TRBV20-1
CSALTLGGAYDTQYF
>18|TRBJ1-3|TRBV5-6
CASSLDGLRFTSGNTIYF
>19|TRBJ2-7|TRBV27
CASSLDGGRGNIGGSEQYF
>16|TRBJ2-4|TRBV12-3/TRBV12-4
CASSLGAGLAKNIQYF
>16|TRBJ2-7|TRBV19
CASSGQGLGRIGEQYF
>11|TRBJ2-5|TRBV2
CAGGRVETQYF
>11|TRBJ2-5|TRBV11-2
CASSPGETQYF
>16|TRBJ2-3|TRBV6-2/TRBV6-3
CASSYLASGNTDTQYF
>15|TRBJ2-7|TRBV24-1
CAASDPSTGSYEQYF
>12|TRBJ1-1|TRBV2
CASRLSTPGAFF
>16|TRBJ2-2|TRBV20-1
CSANRPGTISTGELFF
>14|TRBJ2-7|TRBV6-4
CAVKRGKEAYEQYF
>14|TRBJ1-6|TRBV2
CASSAQGFDSPLHF
>13|TRBJ1-3|TRBV19
CASSGLTGNTIYF
>16|TRBJ1-5|TRBV20-1
CSAFHPGQGYNQPQHF
>19|TRBJ1-6|TRBV5-1
CASSPKATTGSSYNSPLHF
>16|TRBJ2-5|TRBV5-1
CASSRNSGSFRETQYF
>16|TRBJ2-1|TRBV7-2
CASTRTSGSPYNEQFF
>16|TRBJ1-1|TRBV11-2
CASSLKGGRGNTEAFF
>13|TRBJ1-2|TRBV20-1
CSAYDTPNYGYTF
>14|TRBJ1-5|TRBV27
CASSLRDSSQPQHF
>15|TRBJ2-2|TRBV6-9
CASSYTTGPGVELFF